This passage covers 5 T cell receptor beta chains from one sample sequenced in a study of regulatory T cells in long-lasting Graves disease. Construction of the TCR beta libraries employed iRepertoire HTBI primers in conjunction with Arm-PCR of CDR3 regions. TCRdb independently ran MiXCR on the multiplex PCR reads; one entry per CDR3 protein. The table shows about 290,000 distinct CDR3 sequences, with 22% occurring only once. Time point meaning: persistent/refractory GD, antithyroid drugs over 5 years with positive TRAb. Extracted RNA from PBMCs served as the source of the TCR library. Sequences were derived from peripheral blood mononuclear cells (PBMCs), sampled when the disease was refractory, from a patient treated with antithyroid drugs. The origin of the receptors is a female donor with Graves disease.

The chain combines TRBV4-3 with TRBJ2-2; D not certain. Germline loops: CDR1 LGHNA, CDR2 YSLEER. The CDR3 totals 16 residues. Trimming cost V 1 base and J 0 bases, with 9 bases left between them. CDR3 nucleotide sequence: TGCGCCAGCAGCCAAGGGGTCTACGCGAACACCGGGGAGCTGTTTTTT. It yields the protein CASSQGVYANTGELFF.

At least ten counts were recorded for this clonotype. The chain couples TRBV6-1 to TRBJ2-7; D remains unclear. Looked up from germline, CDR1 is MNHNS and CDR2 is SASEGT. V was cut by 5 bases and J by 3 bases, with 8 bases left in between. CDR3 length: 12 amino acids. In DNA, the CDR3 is TGTGCCAGCAGTCAGCCAGGCTACGAGCAGTACTTC. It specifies CASSQPGYEQYF.

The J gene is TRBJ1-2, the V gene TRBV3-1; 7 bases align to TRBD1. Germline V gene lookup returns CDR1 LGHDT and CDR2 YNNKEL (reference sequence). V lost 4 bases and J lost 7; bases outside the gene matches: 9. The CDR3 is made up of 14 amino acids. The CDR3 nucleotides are TGTGCCAGCAGCCTTACCGACAGGGAATCTGGCTACACCTTC. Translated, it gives CASSLTDRESGYTF.

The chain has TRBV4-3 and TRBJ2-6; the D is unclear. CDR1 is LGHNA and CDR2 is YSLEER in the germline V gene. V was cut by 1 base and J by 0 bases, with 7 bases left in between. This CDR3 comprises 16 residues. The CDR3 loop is CASSQAWYSGANVLTF. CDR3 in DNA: TGCGCCAGCAGCCAAGCCTGGTACTCTGGGGCCAACGTCCTGACTTTC.

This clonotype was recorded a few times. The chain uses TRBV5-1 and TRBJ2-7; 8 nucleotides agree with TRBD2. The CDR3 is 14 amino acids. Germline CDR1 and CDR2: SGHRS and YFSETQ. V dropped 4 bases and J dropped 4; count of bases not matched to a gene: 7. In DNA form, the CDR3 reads TGCGCCAGCAGCACCACTAGCGGAATTTACGAGCAGTACTTC. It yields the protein CASSTTSGIYEQYF.